Sequencing of this TCR beta chain was carried out in a study of control samples from healthy donors and cancer patients. Measured with immunoSEQ multiplex PCR; TCRdb has only the in-frame clones, and not every one. The table includes 60,000 to 80,000 clones, about 90% detected once. In germline, CDR1 is LGHDT, CDR2 YNNKEL (reference sequence). Trimming pared 0 bases from V and 7 bases from J, leaving 7 bases between. The CDR3 loop spans 13 amino acids. Sequencing input: blood. The gene calls are TRBV3-1 (or the pseudogene TRBV3-2) and TRBJ2-1; D unclear. The receptor was derived from a woman aged 45-65 years in good health. The DNA of the CDR3 is TGTGCCAGCAGCCAAGATCATGGTAATGAGCAGTTCTTC. Encoded protein: CASSQDHGNEQFF.